This T cell receptor beta chain came from a study of T cells in Graves' hyperthyroidism and ophthalmopathy. Study background: Peripheral blood draws took place at initial diagnosis, ahead of any treatment.

Diagnoses used clinical symptoms, serum thyroxine and TRAb, thyroid ultrasound and orbital computed tomography. This clonotype appeared a few times. Germline V gene lookup returns CDR1 SGHRS and CDR2 YFSETQ. V was pared by 4 bases and J by 2 bases, with 13 bases between. CDR3 length: 15 amino acids. The CDR3 regions of TCR beta were amplified from RNA transcripts. HTBI primers were employed in a first-round RT-PCR of the TCR CDR3. TCRdb passed the multiplex PCR reads through MiXCR, listing each CDR3 protein once. Among about 640,000 distinct CDR3 sequences, 20% to 25% were seen once, and the ten largest hold around a third.

This clonotype was obtained from a young man with Graves' ophthalmopathy. This rearrangement joins TRBV5-1 to TRBJ1-5; D not resolved. Sequencing was performed on blood. The CDR3 protein is CASSISSGGNQPQHF. DNA for the CDR3: TGCGCCAGCAGCATCAGCTCGGGAGGCAATCAGCCCCAGCATTTT.